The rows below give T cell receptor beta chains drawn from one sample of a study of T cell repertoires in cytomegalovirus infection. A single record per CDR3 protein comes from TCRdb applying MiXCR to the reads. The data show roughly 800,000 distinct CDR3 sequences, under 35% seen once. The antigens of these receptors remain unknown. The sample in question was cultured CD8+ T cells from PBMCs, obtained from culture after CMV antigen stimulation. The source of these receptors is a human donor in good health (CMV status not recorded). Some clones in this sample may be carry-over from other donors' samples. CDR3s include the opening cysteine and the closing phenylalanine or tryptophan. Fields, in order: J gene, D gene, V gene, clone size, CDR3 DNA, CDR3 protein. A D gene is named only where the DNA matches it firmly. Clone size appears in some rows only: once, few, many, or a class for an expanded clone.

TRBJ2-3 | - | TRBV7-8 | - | TGTGCCAGCAGCCTTACAGTCGCGGCCACAGATACGCAGTATTTT | CASSLTVAATDTQYF
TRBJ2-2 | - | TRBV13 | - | TGTGCCAGCAGCGCTCACACCCGAGGGGAGCTGTTTTTT | CASSAHTRGELFF
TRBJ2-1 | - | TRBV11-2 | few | TGTGCCAGCAGCCCCTCCGGGACTTACACCTACAATGAGCAGTTCTTC | CASSPSGTYTYNEQFF
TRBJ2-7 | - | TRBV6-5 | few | TGTGCCAGCAGTTACTCGAGCGGGACAGCATCCTACGAGCAGTACTTC | CASSYSSGTASYEQYF
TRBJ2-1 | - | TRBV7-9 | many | TGTGCCAGCAGCTTAGGCCCCGGGCCCAATGAGCAGTTCTTC | CASSLGPGPNEQFF
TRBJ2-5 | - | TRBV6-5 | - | TGTGCCAGCAGTTACTCGTCCCCATGGGTGGGGAGCAGCAAAGAGACCCAGTACTTC | CASSYSSPWVGSSKETQYF
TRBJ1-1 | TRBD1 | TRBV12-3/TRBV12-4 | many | TGTGCCAGCAGGCCGGACAGGGGGCGATCAAAAATTGTGAACACTGAAGCTTTCTTT | CASRPDRGRSKIVNTEAFF
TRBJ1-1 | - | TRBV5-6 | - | TGTGCCAGCAGCTTAGATCTGTGGACTGAAGCTTTCTTT | CASSLDLWTEAFF
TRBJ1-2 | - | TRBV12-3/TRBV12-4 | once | TGTGCCAGCAGTTTAGCTCGAAGACCACCGCCTAACTATGGCTACACCTTC | CASSLARRPPPNYGYTF
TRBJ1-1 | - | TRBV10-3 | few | TGTGCCATCAGTGTCGCTACTGAGGGTGGAACAGGGTTGGCTTTCTTT | CAISVATEGGTGLAFF
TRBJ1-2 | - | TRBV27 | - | TGTGCCAGCAGTTTATCGAAGGGATTCGGTGGCTACACCTTC | CASSLSKGFGGYTF
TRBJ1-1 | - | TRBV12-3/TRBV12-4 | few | TGTGCCAGCAGTTTCCTCCCAGGCTCTGAAGCTTTCTTT | CASSFLPGSEAFF
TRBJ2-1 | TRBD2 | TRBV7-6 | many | TGTGCCAGCAGCCTACTAGCGGGGGCGGAAAACTCCTACAATGAGCAGTTCTTC | CASSLLAGAENSYNEQFF
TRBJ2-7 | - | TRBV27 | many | TGTGCCAGCAGCCCAGGTAGTTCCTACGAGCAGTACTTC | CASSPGSSYEQYF
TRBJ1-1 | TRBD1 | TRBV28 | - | TGTGCCAGCAGTCCGACAGGGAGTGGTGAAGCTTTCTTT | CASSPTGSGEAFF
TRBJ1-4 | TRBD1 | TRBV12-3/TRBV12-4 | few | TGTGCCAGCAGTTTTGGAGGGACAGGGGGCCGGGAAAAACTGTTTTTT | CASSFGGTGGREKLFF
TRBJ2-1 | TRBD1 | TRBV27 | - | TGTGCCAGCACCGACCTTTCCGGGACAGGATCCTACAATGAGCAGTTCTTC | CASTDLSGTGSYNEQFF
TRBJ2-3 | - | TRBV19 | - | TGTGCCAGTAGTATAGGCTTCGTGGCTACTAGCACAGATACGCAGTATTTT | CASSIGFVATSTDTQYF
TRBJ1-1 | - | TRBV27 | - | TGTGCCAGCAGTCCGTACCAGGGCGTTAGCGACACTGAAGCTTTCTTT | CASSPYQGVSDTEAFF
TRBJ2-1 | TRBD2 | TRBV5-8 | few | TGTGCCAGCAGCATGTTGGGGGGGACCTACAATGAGCAGTTCTTC | CASSMLGGTYNEQFF
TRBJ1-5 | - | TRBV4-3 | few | TGCGCCAGCAGCCAAGAGGATTATAGCAATCAGCCCCAGCATTTT | CASSQEDYSNQPQHF
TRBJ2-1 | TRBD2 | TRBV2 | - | TGTGCCAGCTACAGCGGGGGTTGGGATGAGCAGTTCTTC | CASYSGGWDEQFF
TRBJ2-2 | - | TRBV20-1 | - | TGCAGTGCTAGAGATGTCAGCGACTTGACCGGGGAGCTGTTTTTT | CSARDVSDLTGELFF
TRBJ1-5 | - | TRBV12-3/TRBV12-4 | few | TGTGCCACCCAGGTCAGCAATCAGCCCCAGCATTTT | CATQVSNQPQHF
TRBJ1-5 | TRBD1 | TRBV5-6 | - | TGTGCCAGCAGCTTCACAGGGGAGGGCAATCAGCCCCAGCATTTT | CASSFTGEGNQPQHF
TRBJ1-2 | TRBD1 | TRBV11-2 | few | TGTGCCAGCACCAAAGGCGGGCAGGGGGCCTATGGCTACACCTTC | CASTKGGQGAYGYTF
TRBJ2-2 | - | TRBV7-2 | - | TGTGCCAGCAGCTTCCCGTTCTCCGGTTGGGAGCTGTTTTTT | CASSFPFSGWELFF
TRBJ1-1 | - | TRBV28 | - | TGTGCCAGCAGTGTAAGGTGGTTGGGCCAGATGAACACTGAAGCTTTCTTT | CASSVRWLGQMNTEAFF
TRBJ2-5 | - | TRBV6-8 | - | TGTGCCAGCAGTGTTGGCAGGGACCCCCAAGAGACCCAGTACTTC | CASSVGRDPQETQYF
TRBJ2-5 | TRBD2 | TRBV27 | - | TGTGCCAGCAGTTTAAAACTGCGGGGGGCCAGAACGACACCACAAGAGACCCAGTACTTC | CASSLKLRGARTTPQETQYF
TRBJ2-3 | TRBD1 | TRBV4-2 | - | TGTGCCAGCAGCCAAGTTAGAACCGGGACAGCTAGCACAGATACGCAGTATTTT | CASSQVRTGTASTDTQYF
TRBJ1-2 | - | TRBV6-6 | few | TGTGCCAGCAGTTACCCCCCTTGGCCTTCCTATGGCTACACCTTC | CASSYPPWPSYGYTF
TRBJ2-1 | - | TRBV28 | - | TGTGCCAGCAGTTTATTGAGCCGGGGGAACAATGAGCAGTTCTTC | CASSLLSRGNNEQFF
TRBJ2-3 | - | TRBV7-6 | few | TGTGCCAGCAGCTTAGGGGGCGAAGGGGGGATCACAGATACGCAGTATTTT | CASSLGGEGGITDTQYF
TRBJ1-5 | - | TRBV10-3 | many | TGTGCCATCAGTGAAACTGGAGATAGCAATCAGCCCCAGCATTTT | CAISETGDSNQPQHF
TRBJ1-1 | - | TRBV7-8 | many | TGTGCCAGCAGGGAGTTCCCCTCGGACACTGAAGCTTTCTTT | CASREFPSDTEAFF
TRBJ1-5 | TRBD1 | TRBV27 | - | TGTGCCAGCAGTCCAGGGACAGGGCTTCAGCCCCAGCATTTT | CASSPGTGLQPQHF
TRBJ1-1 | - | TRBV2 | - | TGTGCCAGCAGTGTTGGTCAGCCGAACACTGAAGCTTTCTTT | CASSVGQPNTEAFF
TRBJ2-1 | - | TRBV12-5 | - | TGTGCTAGTGGTTGGACTACAGTCAGCTCCTACAATGAGCAGTTCTTC | CASGWTTVSSYNEQFF
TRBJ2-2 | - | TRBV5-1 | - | TGCGCCAGCAGCGTTTGGGACACCTCGAACACCGGGGAGCTGTTTTTT | CASSVWDTSNTGELFF
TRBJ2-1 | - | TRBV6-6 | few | TGTGCCAGCAGTGGGGACAATGAGCAGTTCTTC | CASSGDNEQFF
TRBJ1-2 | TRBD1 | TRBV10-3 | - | TGTGCCATCAGTGAGTTGGACAGGGAGGGGCTCTATGGCTACACCTTC | CAISELDREGLYGYTF
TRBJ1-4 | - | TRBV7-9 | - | TGTGCCAGCAGCTTAGGAGTCAGGAGTAATGAAAAACTGTTTTTT | CASSLGVRSNEKLFF
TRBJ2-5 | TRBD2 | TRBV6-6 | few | TGTGCCAGCAGTTACGATGCGGGGGGGTCTGAGACCCAGTACTTC | CASSYDAGGSETQYF
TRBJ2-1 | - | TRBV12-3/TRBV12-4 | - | TGTGCCAGCAGTTTAGCTCGGGGCTACAATGAGCAGTTCTTC | CASSLARGYNEQFF
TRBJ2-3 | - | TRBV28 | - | TGTGCCAGCAAGTCTCGGCAGGGGAGGACAGATACGCAGTATTTT | CASKSRQGRTDTQYF
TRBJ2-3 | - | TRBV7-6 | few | TGCCGGAGCGGTGATACGCAGTATTTT | CRSGDTQYF
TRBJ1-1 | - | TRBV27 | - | TGTGCCAGCCGACTCTGGGAGGGGCCGAAGTATCAAGCTTTCTTT | CASRLWEGPKYQAFF
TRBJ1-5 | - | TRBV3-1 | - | TGTGCCAGCAGCCAGGGGCAGTTATCGCCCCAGCATTTT | CASSQGQLSPQHF
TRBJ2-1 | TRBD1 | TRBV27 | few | TGTGCCAGCAAAAAAACGGGGGGACAGGGAAGGTACAATGAGCAGTTCTTC | CASKKTGGQGRYNEQFF
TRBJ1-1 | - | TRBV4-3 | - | TGCGCCAGCAGCCAAATTTCTAACACGGAGATGGAAGCTTTCTTT | CASSQISNTEMEAFF
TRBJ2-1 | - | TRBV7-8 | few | TGTGCCAGCACCCAAGGGGGTACATACAATGAGCAGTTCTTC | CASTQGGTYNEQFF